This passage covers 9 T cell receptor beta chains from one sample sequenced in a study of blood T cell repertoires in COVID-19. Assay used: immunoSEQ multiplex PCR; TCRdb lists only in-frame clones, some missing. This repertoire shows hundreds of thousands of clones, roughly 80% found once; its top ten account for about 5%. The sequencing sample was made of PBMCs or T cells enriched from blood (not recorded which). These receptors were obtained from a man between 35 and 55 years old who had been exposed to COVID-19.

This clone was detected once. CDR3 DNA sequence: TGTGCCAGCAGCCAAGATCTCGGCGGGAGGGCAAGGGATGAGCAGTTCTTC. Its protein product is CASSQDLGGRARDEQFF. V gene TRBV4-2 combines with J gene TRBJ2-1, with 9 bases lining up with TRBD2. CDR3 length equals 17 residues. V shed 0 bases and J 8 bases; nucleotides not matched to a gene: 11. Germline V gives CDR1 LGHNA, CDR2 YNFKEQ.

This chain links TRBV5-4 with TRBJ2-7, with a possible D match to TRBD2 (5 bases). Per germline, CDR1 SGHNT and CDR2 YYREEE (reference sequence). CDR3 length: 14 amino acids. Trimming took 1 base from V and 4 from J, leaving 12 bases between them. CDR3 DNA: TGTGCCAGCAGCTTGCGAGCCGAGGGATACGAGCAGTACTTC. This gives the protein CASSLRAEGYEQYF. Supplemented by reference TRBV5-4 and TRBJ2-7, the full variable domain reads ETGVTQSPTHLIKTRGQQVTLRCSSQSGHNTVSWYQQALGQGPQFIFQYYREEENGRGNFPPRFSGLQFPNYSSELNVNALELDDSALYLCASSLRAEGYEQYFGPGTRLTVT.

There are many counts of this clone. The chain joins TRBV2 to TRBJ2-2; 7 bases fit TRBD2. From germline, CDR1 is SNHLY and CDR2 FYNNEI. The J segment lost 5 bases and the V segment lost 4 bases, leaving 13 bases of the junction unmatched. The CDR3 consists of 17 residues. CDR3 amino acids: CASSAPPGTTKTGELFF. DNA of the CDR3: TGTGCCAGCAGTGCACCCCCCGGGACTACCAAGACCGGGGAGCTGTTTTTT. Full variable domain (missing parts from reference TRBV2 and TRBJ2-2): EPEVTQTPSHQVTQMGQEVILRCVPISNHLYFYWYRQILGQKVEFLVSFYNNEISEKSEIFDDQFSVERPDGSNFTLKIRSTKLEDSAMYFCASSAPPGTTKTGELFFGEGSRLTVL.

This clone was picked up one time. The CDR3 region is CASSAGTDPIYEQYF. CDR3 sequence (DNA): TGTGCCAGCAGTGCCGGGACAGACCCTATCTACGAGCAGTACTTC. The chain is built from TRBV2 and TRBJ2-7; 7 positions agree with TRBD1. The germline V gene encodes CDR1 SNHLY and CDR2 FYNNEI. V was pared by 4 bases and J by 3 bases, with 9 bases of the junction left unmatched. This CDR3 spans 15 amino acids.

The V call is TRBV2, the J call TRBJ1-2, with D unresolved. Germline CDR1 reads SNHLY; CDR2 reads FYNNEI. The germline V and J ends were trimmed by 7 bases and 3 bases, with 15 bases remaining between them. There are 14 residues in the CDR3. CDR3 amino acids: CASTPRGSHYGYTF. The CDR3 coding sequence is TGTGCCAGCACCCCTCGGGGTAGTCACTATGGCTACACCTTC.

The gene calls are TRBV11-2 and TRBJ1-5; maybe TRBD1 (5 bases). Germline values: CDR1 SGHAT, CDR2 FQNNGV. The CDR3 spans 13 residues. Trimming left V 5 bases short and J 7 bases short, with 12 bases between. CDR3 coding DNA: TGTGCCAGCAGCCCAGTCCCAGGGCAGCCCCAGCATTTT. This codes for CASSPVPGQPQHF.

Of note for this clone: This sample includes further DNA sequences coding for the same CDR3. The V gene is TRBV19, the J gene TRBJ2-2, with D possibly being TRBD2 (5 bases). This CDR3 region has 12 residues. Germline V gene lookup returns CDR1 LNHDA and CDR2 SQIVND (reference sequence). The V gene lost 4 bases and the J gene lost 7 bases, with 7 bases spanning the gap. The CDR3 sequence: CASSTRGGELFF. For the CDR3, the DNA is TGTGCCAGTAGTACCCGGGGCGGGGAGCTGTTTTTT.

This chain uses TRBV7-3 with TRBJ2-2; 7 bases fit TRBD2. CDR3 size: 17 residues. V dropped 2 bases and J dropped 2; count of bases not matched to a gene: 8. Germline V gene sequence: CDR1 SGHTA, CDR2 FQGTGA. CDR3 amino acids: CASSLGPSGLNTGELFF. As DNA, the CDR3 is TGTGCCAGCAGCTTAGGGCCTAGCGGCCTAAACACCGGGGAGCTGTTTTTT.

J is TRBJ2-3 and V is TRBV19; TRBD1 might be the D (6 bases). Germline assignment: CDR1 LNHDA and CDR2 SQIVND (reference sequence). The CDR3 consists of 15 residues. V lost 5 bases to trimming and J lost 2 bases, with 14 bases between them. In nucleotides, the CDR3 is TGTGCCAGTAGTCCCAGTGGGGGACACACAGATACGCAGTATTTT. It codes for CASSPSGGHTDTQYF.